Listed below are T cell receptor beta chains from one sample, sequenced in a study of T cells in Graves' hyperthyroidism and ophthalmopathy. TCRdb recomputed calls from the multiplex PCR reads with MiXCR, one row per CDR3 protein. Found here are roughly 500,000 distinct CDR3 sequences, more than 15% of them singletons; the top ten hold 25% to 30%. The specimen sequenced was blood. The receptors were sampled from a woman under 40 with Graves' ophthalmopathy. CDR3s include the opening cysteine and the closing phenylalanine or tryptophan. The D gene is left open where the match is weak.

V,J,D,CDR3
TRBV7-9,TRBJ2-3,NA,CASSSRKPGGDTQYF
TRBV12-3/TRBV12-4,TRBJ2-5,TRBD1,CASSLPGQGALGRVQYF
TRBV20-1,TRBJ2-7,NA,CSARSRAGLEQYF
TRBV28,TRBJ2-7,TRBD1,CASSRQGDSYEQYF
TRBV4-1,TRBJ2-7,TRBD1,CASSQLTGTVYEQYF
TRBV19,TRBJ1-5,NA,CASSGQRSGQPQHF
TRBV9,TRBJ2-3,NA,CASSGHTDTQYF
TRBV27,TRBJ2-1,NA,CASSLGALSSYNEQFF
TRBV28,TRBJ2-5,TRBD2,CASSPLAGGETQYF
TRBV15,TRBJ2-5,TRBD2,CATSRGGGKLETQYF
TRBV28,TRBJ2-5,TRBD2,CASSLSGTGETQYF